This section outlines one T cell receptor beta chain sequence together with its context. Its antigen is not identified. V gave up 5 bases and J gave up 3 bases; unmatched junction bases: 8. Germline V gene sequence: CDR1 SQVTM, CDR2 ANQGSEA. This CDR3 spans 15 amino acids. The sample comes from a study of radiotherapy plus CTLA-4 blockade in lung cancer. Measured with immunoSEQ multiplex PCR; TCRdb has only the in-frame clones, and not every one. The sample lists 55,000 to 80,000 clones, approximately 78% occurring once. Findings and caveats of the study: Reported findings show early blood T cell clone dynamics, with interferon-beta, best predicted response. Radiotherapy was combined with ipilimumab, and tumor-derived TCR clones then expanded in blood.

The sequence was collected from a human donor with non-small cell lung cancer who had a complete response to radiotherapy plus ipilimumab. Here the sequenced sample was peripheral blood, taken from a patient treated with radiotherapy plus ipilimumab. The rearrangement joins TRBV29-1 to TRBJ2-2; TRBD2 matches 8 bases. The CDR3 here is CSVRAGGEDTGELFF. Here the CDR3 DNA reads TGCAGCGTTCGGGCGGGAGGCGAGGACACCGGGGAGCTGTTTTTT.